This T cell receptor (beta chain) comes out of a study of cytomegalovirus exposure and HLA in healthy donors. Comments on this clone: What it binds is unknown.

Generated by immunoSEQ multiplex PCR, the TCRdb table keeps only in-frame clones and is missing some. The repertoire consists of under 200,000 clones, with just under 90% occurring once and the leading ten covering 4% to 4.5%. This CDR3 comprises 13 residues. V lost 3 bases, J lost 3 bases, and 9 bases lay in between. In germline, CDR1 is MNHEY, CDR2 SMNVEV (reference sequence). Overall study results and limits: Listed as cytomegalovirus-associated were about 160 TCR beta chains. For most TCR sequences rarity was the rule, although some public TCRs occurred in many donors. Reports credit the classifier with highly specific, highly sensitive diagnosis of cytomegalovirus status. In the 120 validation repertoires, 85% to 95% of cluster scores exceeded 0, per a later analysis.

The receptor was isolated from a man aged 18 to 29 in good health and CMV-seropositive. Sequences were obtained from PBMCs. This chain joins TRBV27 and TRBJ2-7; D uncertain. CDR3 sequence (DNA): TGTGCCAGCAGTTTCGACTCTCACTACGAGCAGTACTTC. Encoded protein: CASSFDSHYEQYF.